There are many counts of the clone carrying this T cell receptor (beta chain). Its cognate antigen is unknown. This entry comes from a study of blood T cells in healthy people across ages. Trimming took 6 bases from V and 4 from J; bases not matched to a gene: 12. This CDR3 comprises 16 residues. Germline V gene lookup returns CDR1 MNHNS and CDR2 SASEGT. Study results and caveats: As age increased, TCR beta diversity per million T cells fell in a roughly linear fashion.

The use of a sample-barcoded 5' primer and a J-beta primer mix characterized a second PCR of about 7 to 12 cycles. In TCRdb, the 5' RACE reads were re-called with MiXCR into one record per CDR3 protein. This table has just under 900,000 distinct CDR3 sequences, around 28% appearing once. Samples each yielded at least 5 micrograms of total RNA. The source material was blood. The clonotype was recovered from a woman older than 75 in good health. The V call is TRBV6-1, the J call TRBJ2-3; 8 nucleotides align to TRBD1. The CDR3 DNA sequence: TGTGCCAGCAGATCCATCCAGGGGGCGACCCCAGATACGCAGTATTTT. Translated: CASRSIQGATPDTQYF.